This is a list of T cell receptor beta chains from one sample in a study of early T cells in non-severe SARS-CoV-2 infection. Using its own MiXCR run on the 5' RACE reads, TCRdb lists one record per CDR3 protein. The table has 65,000 to 75,000 distinct CDR3 sequences, about 13% seen once. The sequenced sample consisted of whole blood. These receptors were taken from an adult who was a healthcare worker with PCR-confirmed SARS-CoV-2 infection or an uninfected control (not recorded which). CDR3s include the opening cysteine and the closing phenylalanine or tryptophan. Fields, in order: V gene, J gene, CDR3 protein.

>TRBV5-1|TRBJ2-1
CASSLWDPLRNEQFF
>TRBV7-9|TRBJ2-1
CASSPAPGWNEQFF
>TRBV6-1|TRBJ2-5
CASSPRETQYF
>TRBV11-2|TRBJ1-6
CASSPLQSSYNSPLHF
>TRBV7-3|TRBJ2-5
CASSPRGIETQYF
>TRBV12-3/TRBV12-4|TRBJ2-3
CASSGPSVDTQYF
>TRBV2|TRBJ2-2
CATQGTGELFF
>TRBV24-1|TRBJ2-1
CASRRTSGYNEQFF
>TRBV18|TRBJ1-2
CASSPNEGGYTF
>TRBV7-2|TRBJ2-2
CASSLDRANTGELFF
>TRBV7-2|TRBJ1-6
CASSLGWGSPLHF
>TRBV7-3|TRBJ2-1
CASSRRGGKSSYNEQFF
>TRBV7-2|TRBJ2-7
CASSSRGVEQYF
>TRBV28|TRBJ2-2
CASSSHFLGDPSMWELFF
>TRBV6-1|TRBJ2-5
CASSRRPPAPGKTQYF
>TRBV20-1|TRBJ2-5
CSATRLAGVETQYF
>TRBV20-1|TRBJ2-2
CSVSGNTGELFF
>TRBV15|TRBJ2-1
CATSRGGSGRVNEQFF
>TRBV4-1|TRBJ1-4
CASSQLRGEKLFF
>TRBV29-1|TRBJ2-7
CSVAEGPPGSEQYF
>TRBV18|TRBJ1-2
CASSPEMDGWNYGYTF
>TRBV2|TRBJ1-2
CASSEAGTRNYGYTF
>TRBV14|TRBJ2-3
CASSHRDRGRTDTQYF
>TRBV11-3|TRBJ1-3
CASSTTGGSGNTIYF
>TRBV11-2|TRBJ1-2
CASSSQDRGPGYGYTF
>TRBV12-3/TRBV12-4|TRBJ2-1
CASNPGTGGNNEQFF
>TRBV7-2|TRBJ1-5
CASSLFRNQPQHF
>TRBV20-1|TRBJ1-2
CSAAKTGLDYGYTF
>TRBV19|TRBJ2-2
CASRNFPETGELFF
>TRBV29-1|TRBJ2-1
CSVGTFRGYNEQFF
>TRBV18|TRBJ1-1
CASSPLRENTEAFF
>TRBV6-1|TRBJ2-3
CASSGPRGEVSTDTQYF
>TRBV19|TRBJ2-1
CASSRDYYNEQFF
>TRBV16|TRBJ1-2
CASSQSPGYYGYTF
>TRBV6-2/TRBV6-3|TRBJ2-6
CASSTGSGANVLTF
>TRBV6-2/TRBV6-3|TRBJ2-1
CASSYGREQFF
>TRBV19|TRBJ2-1
CASLTSGTQPTDEQFF